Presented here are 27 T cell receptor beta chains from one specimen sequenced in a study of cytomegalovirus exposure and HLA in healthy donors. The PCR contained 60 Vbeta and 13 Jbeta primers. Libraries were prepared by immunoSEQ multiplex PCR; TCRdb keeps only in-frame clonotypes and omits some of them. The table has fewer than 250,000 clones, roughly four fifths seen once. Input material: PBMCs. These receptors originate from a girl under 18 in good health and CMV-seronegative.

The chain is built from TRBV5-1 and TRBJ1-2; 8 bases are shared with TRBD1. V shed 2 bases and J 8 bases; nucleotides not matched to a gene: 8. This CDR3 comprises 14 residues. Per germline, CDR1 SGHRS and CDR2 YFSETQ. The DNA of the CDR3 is TGCGCCAGCAGCTTCGGGGCAGGGGGCGTCGGCTACACCTTC. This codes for CASSFGAGGVGYTF.

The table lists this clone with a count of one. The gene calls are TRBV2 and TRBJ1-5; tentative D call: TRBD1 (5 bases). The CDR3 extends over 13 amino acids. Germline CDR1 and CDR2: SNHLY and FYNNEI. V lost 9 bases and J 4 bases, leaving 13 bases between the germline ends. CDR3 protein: CASCREGNQPQHF. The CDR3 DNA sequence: TGTGCCAGTTGCAGGGAGGGGAATCAGCCCCAGCATTTT.

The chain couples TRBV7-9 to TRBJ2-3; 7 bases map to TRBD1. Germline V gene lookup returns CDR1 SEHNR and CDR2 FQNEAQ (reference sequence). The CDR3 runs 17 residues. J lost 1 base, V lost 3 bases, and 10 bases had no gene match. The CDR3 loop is CASSFNRLDRGTDTQYF. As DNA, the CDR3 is TGTGCCAGCAGCTTCAATAGGCTCGACAGGGGCACAGATACGCAGTATTTT.

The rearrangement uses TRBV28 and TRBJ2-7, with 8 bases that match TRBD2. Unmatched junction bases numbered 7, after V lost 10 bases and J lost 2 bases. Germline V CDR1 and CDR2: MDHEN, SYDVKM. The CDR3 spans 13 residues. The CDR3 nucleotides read TGTGCCACCCTAAGCGGGGGACCCTACGAGCAGTACTTC. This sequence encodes CATLSGGPYEQYF.

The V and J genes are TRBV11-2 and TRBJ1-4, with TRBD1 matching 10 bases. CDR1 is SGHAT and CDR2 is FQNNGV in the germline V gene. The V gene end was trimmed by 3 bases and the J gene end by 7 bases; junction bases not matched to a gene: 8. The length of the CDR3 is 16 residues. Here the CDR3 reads CASSFWPTGGGEKLFF. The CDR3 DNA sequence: TGTGCCAGCAGCTTTTGGCCGACAGGGGGCGGTGAAAAACTGTTTTTT. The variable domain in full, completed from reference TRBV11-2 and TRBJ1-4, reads EAGVAQSPRYKIIEKRQSVAFWCNPISGHATLYWYQQILGQGPKLLIQFQNNGVVDDSQLPKDRFSAERLKGVDSTLKIQPAKLEDSAVYLCASSFWPTGGGEKLFFGSGTQLSVL.

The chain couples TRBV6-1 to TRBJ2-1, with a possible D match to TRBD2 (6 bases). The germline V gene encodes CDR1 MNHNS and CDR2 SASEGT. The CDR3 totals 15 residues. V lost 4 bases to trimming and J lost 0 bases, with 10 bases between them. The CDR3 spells CASSGGVSSYNEQFF. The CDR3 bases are TGTGCCAGCAGTGGGGGGGTGAGCTCCTACAATGAGCAGTTCTTC.

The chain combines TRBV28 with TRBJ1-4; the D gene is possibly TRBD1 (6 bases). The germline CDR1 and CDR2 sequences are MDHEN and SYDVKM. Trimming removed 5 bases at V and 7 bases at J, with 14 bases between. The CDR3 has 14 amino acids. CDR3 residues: CASSPGGAGEKLFF. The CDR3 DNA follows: TGTGCCAGCAGTCCGGGGGGGGCGGGTGAAAAACTGTTTTTT. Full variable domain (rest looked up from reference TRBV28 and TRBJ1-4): DVKVTQSSRYLVKRTGEKVFLECVQDMDHENMFWYRQDPGLGLRLIYFSYDVKMKEKGDIPEGYSVSREKKERFSLILESASTNQTSMYLCASSPGGAGEKLFFGSGTQLSVL.

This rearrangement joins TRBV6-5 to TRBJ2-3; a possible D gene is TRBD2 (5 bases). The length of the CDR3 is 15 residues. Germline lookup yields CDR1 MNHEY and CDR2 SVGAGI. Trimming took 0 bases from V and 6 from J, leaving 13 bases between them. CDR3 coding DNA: TGTGCCAGCAGTTACTCGGAAGCCTCGGGGGATACGCAGTATTTT. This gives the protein CASSYSEASGDTQYF.

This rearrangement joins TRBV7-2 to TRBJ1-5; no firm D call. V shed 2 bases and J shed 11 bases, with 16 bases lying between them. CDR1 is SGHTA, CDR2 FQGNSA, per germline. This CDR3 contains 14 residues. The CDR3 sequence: CASSLRGPRESQHF. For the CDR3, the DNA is TGTGCCAGCAGCTTACGAGGGCCCCGGGAGTCCCAGCATTTT.

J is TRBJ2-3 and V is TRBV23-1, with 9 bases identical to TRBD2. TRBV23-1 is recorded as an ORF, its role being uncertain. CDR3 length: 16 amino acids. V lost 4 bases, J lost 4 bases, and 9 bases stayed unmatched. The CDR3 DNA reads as TGCGCCAGCAGTCGGGTAGCGGGAGTTTTTTCAGATACGCAGTATTTT. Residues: CASSRVAGVFSDTQYF.

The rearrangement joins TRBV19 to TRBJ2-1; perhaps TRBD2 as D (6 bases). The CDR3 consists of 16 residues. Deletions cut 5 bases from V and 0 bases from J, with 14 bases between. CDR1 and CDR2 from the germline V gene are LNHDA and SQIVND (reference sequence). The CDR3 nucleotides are TGTGCCAGTAGTCCCCGGGGGTTCGACTCCTACAATGAGCAGTTCTTC. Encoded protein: CASSPRGFDSYNEQFF. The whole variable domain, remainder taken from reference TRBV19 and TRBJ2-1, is DGGITQSPKYLFRKEGQNVTLSCEQNLNHDAMYWYRQDPGQGLRLIYYSQIVNDFQKGDIAEGYSVSREKKESFPLTVTSAQKNPTAFYLCASSPRGFDSYNEQFFGPGTRLTVL.

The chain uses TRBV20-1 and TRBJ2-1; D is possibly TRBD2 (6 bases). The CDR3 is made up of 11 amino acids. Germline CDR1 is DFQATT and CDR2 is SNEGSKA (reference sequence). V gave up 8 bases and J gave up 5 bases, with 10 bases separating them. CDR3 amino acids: CSTAGNNEQFF. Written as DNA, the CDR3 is TGCAGTACTGCGGGAAACAATGAGCAGTTCTTC.

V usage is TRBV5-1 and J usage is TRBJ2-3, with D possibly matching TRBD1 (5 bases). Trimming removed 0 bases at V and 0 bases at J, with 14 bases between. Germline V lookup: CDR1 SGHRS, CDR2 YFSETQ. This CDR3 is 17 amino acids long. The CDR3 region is CASSLALDSQSTDTQYF. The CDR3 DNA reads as TGCGCCAGCAGCTTGGCCCTAGACAGCCAGAGCACAGATACGCAGTATTTT.

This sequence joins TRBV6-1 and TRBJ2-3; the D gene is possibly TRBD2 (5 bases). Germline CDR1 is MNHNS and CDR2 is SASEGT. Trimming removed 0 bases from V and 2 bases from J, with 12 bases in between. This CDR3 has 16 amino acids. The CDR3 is CASSEALRVATDTQYF. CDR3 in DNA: TGTGCCAGCAGTGAAGCGCTGCGGGTAGCCACAGATACGCAGTATTTT.

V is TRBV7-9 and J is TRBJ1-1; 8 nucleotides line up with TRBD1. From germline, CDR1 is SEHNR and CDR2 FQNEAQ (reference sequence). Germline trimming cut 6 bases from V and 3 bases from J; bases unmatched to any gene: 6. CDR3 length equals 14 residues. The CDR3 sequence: CASRSGTGHTEAFF. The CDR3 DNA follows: TGTGCCAGCAGATCCGGGACAGGTCACACTGAAGCTTTCTTT.

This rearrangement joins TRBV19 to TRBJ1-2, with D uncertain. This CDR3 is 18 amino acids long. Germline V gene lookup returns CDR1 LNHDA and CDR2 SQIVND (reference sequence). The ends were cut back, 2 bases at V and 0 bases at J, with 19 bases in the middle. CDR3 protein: CASSIREAYPRANYGYTF. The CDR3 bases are TGTGCCAGTAGTATAAGGGAGGCATACCCAAGAGCTAACTATGGCTACACCTTC.

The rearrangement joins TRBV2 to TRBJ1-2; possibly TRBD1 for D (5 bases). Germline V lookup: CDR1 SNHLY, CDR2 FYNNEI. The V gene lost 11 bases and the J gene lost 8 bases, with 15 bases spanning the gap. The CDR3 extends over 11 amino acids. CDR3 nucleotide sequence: TGTGCCCGAACAAAGGGGAACGGCTACACCTTC. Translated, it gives CARTKGNGYTF.

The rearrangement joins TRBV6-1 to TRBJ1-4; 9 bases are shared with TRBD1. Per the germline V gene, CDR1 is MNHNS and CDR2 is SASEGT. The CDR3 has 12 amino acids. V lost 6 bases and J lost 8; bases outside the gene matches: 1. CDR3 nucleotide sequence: TGTGCCAGCAGGACAGGGGGAGAAAAACTGTTTTTT. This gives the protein CASRTGGEKLFF.

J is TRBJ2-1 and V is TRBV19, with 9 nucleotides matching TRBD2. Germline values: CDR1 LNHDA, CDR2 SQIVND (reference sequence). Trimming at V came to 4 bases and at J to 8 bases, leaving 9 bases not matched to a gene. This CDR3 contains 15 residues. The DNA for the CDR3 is TGTGCCAGTAGTAGCGGGAGGGCCCTCGTGGATGAGCAGTTCTTC. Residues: CASSSGRALVDEQFF.

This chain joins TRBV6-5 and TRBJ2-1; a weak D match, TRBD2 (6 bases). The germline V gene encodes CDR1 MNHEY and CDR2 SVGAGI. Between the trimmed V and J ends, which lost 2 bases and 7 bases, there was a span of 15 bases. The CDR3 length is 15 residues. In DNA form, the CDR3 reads TGTGCCAGCAGTTACAGGACTAAGGCGTCAAATGAGCAGTTCTTC. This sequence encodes CASSYRTKASNEQFF.

For the CDR3, the DNA is TGTGCCAGCAGCTTGTTGGGGACAGGGAATCAGCCCCAGCATTTT. Protein: CASSLLGTGNQPQHF. This sequence joins TRBV5-8 and TRBJ1-5; TRBD1 agrees at 9 bases. This CDR3 has 15 amino acids. CDR1 and CDR2 from the germline V gene are SGHTS and YDEGEE. V was pared by 1 base and J by 4 bases, with 3 bases of the junction left unmatched.

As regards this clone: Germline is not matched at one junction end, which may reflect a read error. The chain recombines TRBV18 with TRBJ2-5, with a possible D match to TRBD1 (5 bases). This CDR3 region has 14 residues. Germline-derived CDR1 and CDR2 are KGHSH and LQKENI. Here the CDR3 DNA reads TGTGCCGGCTCACCATTAAAGGGGCAGGAGACCCAGTACTTC. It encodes CAGSPLKGQETQYF.

The CDR3 bases are TGTGCCAGCAGGAACGGACAGGGGGCTACCGAGCAGTACTTC. It translates to CASRNGQGATEQYF. The chain uses TRBV6-1 and TRBJ2-7; 11 nucleotides line up with TRBD1. The CDR3 spans 14 residues. The V and J ends lost 6 bases and 6 bases, in that order; junction bases with no gene match: 7. Germline values: CDR1 MNHNS, CDR2 SASEGT.

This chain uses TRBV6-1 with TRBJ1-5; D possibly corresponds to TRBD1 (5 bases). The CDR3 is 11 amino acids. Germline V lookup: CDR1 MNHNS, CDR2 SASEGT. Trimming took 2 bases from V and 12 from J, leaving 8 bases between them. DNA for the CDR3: TGTGCCAGCAGTGAAAAAGGGGACCAGCATTTT. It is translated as CASSEKGDQHF.

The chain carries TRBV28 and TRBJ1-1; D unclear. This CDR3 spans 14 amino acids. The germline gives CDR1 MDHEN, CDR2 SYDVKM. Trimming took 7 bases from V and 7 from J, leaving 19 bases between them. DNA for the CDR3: TGTGCCAGCATTGTTAGGAACGAACTAATTGAAGCTTTCTTT. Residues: CASIVRNELIEAFF. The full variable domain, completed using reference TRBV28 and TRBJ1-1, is DVKVTQSSRYLVKRTGEKVFLECVQDMDHENMFWYRQDPGLGLRLIYFSYDVKMKEKGDIPEGYSVSREKKERFSLILESASTNQTSMYLCASIVRNELIEAFFGQGTRLTVV.

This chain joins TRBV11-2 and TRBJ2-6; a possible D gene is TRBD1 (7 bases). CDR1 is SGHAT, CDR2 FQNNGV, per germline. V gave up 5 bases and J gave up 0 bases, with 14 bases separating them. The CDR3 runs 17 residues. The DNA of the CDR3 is TGTGCCAGCAGCCGGAGGGACAGTTTCTCTGGGGCCAACGTCCTGACTTTC. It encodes CASSRRDSFSGANVLTF.

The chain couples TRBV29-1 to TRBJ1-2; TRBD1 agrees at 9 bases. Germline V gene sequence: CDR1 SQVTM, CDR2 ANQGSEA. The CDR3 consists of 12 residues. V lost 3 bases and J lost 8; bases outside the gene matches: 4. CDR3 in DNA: TGCAGCGTTGAGGACAGGGGAGGAGGCTACACCTTC. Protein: CSVEDRGGGYTF.